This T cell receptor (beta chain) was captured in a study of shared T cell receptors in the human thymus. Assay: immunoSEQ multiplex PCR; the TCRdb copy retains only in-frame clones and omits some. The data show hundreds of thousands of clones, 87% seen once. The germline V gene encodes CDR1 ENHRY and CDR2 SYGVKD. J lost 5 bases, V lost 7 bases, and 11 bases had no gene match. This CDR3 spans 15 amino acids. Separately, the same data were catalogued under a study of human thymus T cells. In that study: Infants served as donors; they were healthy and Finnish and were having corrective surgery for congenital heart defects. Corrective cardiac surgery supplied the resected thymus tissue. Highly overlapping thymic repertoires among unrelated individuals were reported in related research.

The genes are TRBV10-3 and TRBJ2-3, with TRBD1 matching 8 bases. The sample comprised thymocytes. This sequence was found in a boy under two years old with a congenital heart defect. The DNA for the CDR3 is TGTGCCATCACACAAGGGACAGGACAATTAGATACGCAGTATTTT. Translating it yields CAITQGTGQLDTQYF.